These 18 T cell receptor beta chains were sequenced from one sample in a study of beta chain features in type 1 diabetes. Isolated RNA was reverse transcribed in full, so expressed TCRB transcripts were sequenced. Method: immunoSEQ multiplex PCR; TCRdb's copy keeps in-frame clones and lacks some. The table includes some 63,000 clones, around 63% detected once. The sample comprised Tregs from blood. These receptors came from a woman under 30 in good health.

This rearrangement joins TRBV19 to TRBJ2-5; the match to TRBD1 covers 7 bases. The J segment lost 1 base and the V segment lost 9 bases, leaving 11 bases of the junction unmatched. Germline V CDR1 and CDR2: LNHDA, SQIVND (reference sequence). CDR3 length: 15 residues. CDR3: CASATLTGPQETQYF. The CDR3 region has the DNA TGTGCCAGCGCTACTCTGACAGGGCCCCAAGAGACCCAGTACTTC.

The rearrangement uses TRBV6-1 and TRBJ1-1; D not resolved. Germline V gene lookup returns CDR1 MNHNS and CDR2 SASEGT. Trimming left V 10 bases short and J 5 bases short, with 8 bases between. This CDR3 comprises 10 residues. This chain's CDR3 is CAIARTEAFF. The CDR3 region has the DNA TGTGCCATCGCGAGGACTGAAGCTTTCTTT.

This chain joins TRBV7-8 and TRBJ1-1, with D possibly matching TRBD1 (5 bases). The CDR3 sequence is 17 residues long. Germline V gene sequence: CDR1 SGHVS, CDR2 FQNEAQ. V gave up 4 bases and J gave up 0 bases, with 18 bases separating them. The CDR3 nucleotides are TGTGCCAGCAGCTCGCGTAGGTACAGGAACCTGAACACTGAAGCTTTCTTT. Encoded protein: CASSSRRYRNLNTEAFF.

This clone was counted between two and nine times. The chain employs TRBV12-5 and TRBJ1-5, with D unresolved. The V and J ends lost 6 bases and 7 bases respectively, with 10 bases between them. There are 12 residues in the CDR3. Germline CDR1 is LGHNT and CDR2 is FRNRAP. The CDR3 loop is CASGPGGQPQHF. Written as DNA, the CDR3 is TGTGCTAGTGGCCCAGGAGGACAGCCCCAGCATTTT.

This clone was detected a few times. CDR3 DNA: TGCGCCAGCAGCTCCTCCGGGACTATTAATTCACCCCTCCACTTT. Its protein is CASSSSGTINSPLHF. J is TRBJ1-6 and V is TRBV5-1; the D gene is possibly TRBD1 (5 bases). In germline, CDR1 is SGHRS, CDR2 YFSETQ. There are 15 residues in the CDR3. Trimming took 3 bases from V and 6 from J, leaving 13 bases between them.

V and J are TRBV5-1 and TRBJ1-2; TRBD1 agrees at 7 bases. The CDR3 spans 14 residues. CDR1 SGHRS and CDR2 YFSETQ come from the germline V gene. The V and J ends lost 3 bases and 4 bases, in that order; junction bases with no gene match: 6. This CDR3 is CASSSTGTVYGYTF. The CDR3 DNA reads as TGCGCCAGCAGCTCGACAGGGACAGTCTATGGCTACACCTTC.

The chain is built from TRBV7-9 and TRBJ2-5; 9 bases line up with TRBD2. Looked up from germline, CDR1 is SEHNR and CDR2 is FQNEAQ (reference sequence). This CDR3 spans 15 amino acids. V gave up 1 base and J gave up 5 bases; unmatched junction bases: 5. The CDR3 loop reads CASSLVGGRGETQYF. The CDR3 nucleotides are TGTGCCAGCAGCTTAGTTGGCGGGAGGGGTGAGACCCAGTACTTC.

The chain carries TRBV18 and TRBJ2-2; the match to TRBD1 covers 9 bases. Germline-derived CDR1 and CDR2 are KGHSH and LQKENI. The CDR3 spans 17 residues. With V trimmed by 3 bases and J by 0 bases, 5 bases remained unmatched. DNA for the CDR3: TGTGCCAGCTCACCCCGGACAGGGGAAACGAACACCGGGGAGCTGTTTTTT. Protein sequence: CASSPRTGETNTGELFF.

This clone was seen only a few times. The chain combines TRBV29-1 with TRBJ2-5, with 10 positions matching TRBD2. The CDR3 spans 15 residues. V lost 4 bases to trimming and J lost 1 base; unmatched junction nucleotides: 6. Per germline, CDR1 SQVTM and CDR2 ANQGSEA. Here the CDR3 reads CSVAPRLAGQETQYF. Written as DNA, the CDR3 is TGCAGCGTTGCCCCCAGACTAGCGGGCCAAGAGACCCAGTACTTC.

J is TRBJ2-7 and V is TRBV11-2; 15 nucleotides align to TRBD2. The germline V gene has CDR1 SGHAT and CDR2 FQNNGV. Trimming took 5 bases from V and 9 from J; bases not matched to a gene: 5. The length of the CDR3 is 14 residues. The DNA of the CDR3 is TGTGCCAGCAGCAGGACTAGCGGGAGGGTCGTGCAGTACTTC. Translation: CASSRTSGRVVQYF.

This clone occurred a few times. The CDR3 protein is CASSERAGGRTDTQYF. The CDR3 nucleotides read TGTGCCAGCAGTGAGCGAGCCGGGGGAAGGACAGATACGCAGTATTTT. This rearrangement joins TRBV6-1 to TRBJ2-3, with D perhaps matching TRBD2 (6 bases). Germline V CDR1 and CDR2: MNHNS, SASEGT. V was cut by 3 bases and J by 3 bases, with 16 bases left in between. The length of the CDR3 is 16 residues.

The DNA for the CDR3 is TGCGCCAGCAGCCGAGCGGGAGGGCCCACAGATACGCAGTATTTT. Protein product: CASSRAGGPTDTQYF. This chain connects TRBV10-1 to TRBJ2-3; TRBD2 matches 10 bases. V was clipped by 6 bases and J by 2 bases; unmatched bases: 5. The CDR3 has 15 residues. The germline V gene encodes CDR1 WNHNN and CDR2 SYGVQD (reference sequence).

This clone has a handful of counts. The gene calls are TRBV5-1 and TRBJ1-4, with 8 nucleotides matching TRBD1. The germline gives CDR1 SGHRS, CDR2 YFSETQ. V lost 0 bases to trimming and J lost 7 bases; unmatched junction nucleotides: 5. The CDR3 spans 15 residues. The CDR3 nucleotides read TGCGCCAGCAGCTTGGCCGGGACAGGACCTGAAAAACTGTTTTTT. Encoded protein: CASSLAGTGPEKLFF.

This clone has a handful of counts. The gene calls are TRBV7-9 and TRBJ1-2, with TRBD1 matching over 9 bases. Germline CDR1 and CDR2: SEHNR and FQNEAQ (reference sequence). V trimming: 4 bases; J trimming: 8 bases; junction bases outside the gene matches: 8. The CDR3 runs to 14 residues. The CDR3 protein is CASSYRDRVTGYTF. The CDR3 bases are TGTGCCAGCAGCTACCGGGACAGGGTAACCGGCTACACCTTC. The full variable domain, with the rest looked up from reference TRBV7-9 and TRBJ1-2, is DTGVSQNPRHKITKRGQNVTFRCDPISEHNRLYWYRQTLGQGPEFLTYFQNEAQLEKSRLLSDRFSAERPKGSFSTLEIQRTEQGDSAMYLCASSYRDRVTGYTFGSGTRLTVV.

The chain is built from TRBV6-1 and TRBJ2-5; possible D gene TRBD2, 7 bases. The CDR3 length is 13 residues. CDR1 and CDR2 (germline): MNHNS, SASEGT. V shed 11 bases and J shed 5 bases, with 18 bases lying between them. This CDR3 is CAAGRGPRETQYF. CDR3 coding DNA: TGTGCCGCCGGGCGGGGGCCCCGGGAGACCCAGTACTTC.

DNA for the CDR3: TGTGCCAGCAGCTTAGCGAGGGCAGATACGCAGTATTTT. Translation: CASSLARADTQYF. This chain connects TRBV7-9 to TRBJ2-3; perhaps TRBD2 as D (5 bases). Germline V gives CDR1 SEHNR, CDR2 FQNEAQ (reference sequence). Trimming took 0 bases from V and 4 from J, leaving 5 bases between them. The CDR3 contains 13 residues.

For this clone: The junction departs from germline at one end; a sequencing error may be responsible. The chain uses TRBV7-7 and TRBJ2-3, with D tentatively TRBD1 (5 bases). Germline assignment: CDR1 SSHAT and CDR2 FNYEAQ (reference sequence). The CDR3 contains 15 residues. The CDR3 reads CASSLEAGSTDTQYF. The CDR3 DNA reads as TGTGCTAGCAGCTTAGAGGCAGGGAGCACAGATACGCAGTATTTT.

The rearrangement uses TRBV18 and TRBJ1-1; 8 bases align to TRBD1. V was pared by 4 bases and J by 6 bases, with 13 bases of the junction left unmatched. Germline V gene data show CDR1 as KGHSH and CDR2 as LQKENI. This CDR3 contains 16 residues. CDR3 residues: CASSLRQTGDGAEAFF. The CDR3 nucleotides are TGTGCCAGCTCACTTCGTCAGACAGGGGATGGGGCTGAAGCTTTCTTT.